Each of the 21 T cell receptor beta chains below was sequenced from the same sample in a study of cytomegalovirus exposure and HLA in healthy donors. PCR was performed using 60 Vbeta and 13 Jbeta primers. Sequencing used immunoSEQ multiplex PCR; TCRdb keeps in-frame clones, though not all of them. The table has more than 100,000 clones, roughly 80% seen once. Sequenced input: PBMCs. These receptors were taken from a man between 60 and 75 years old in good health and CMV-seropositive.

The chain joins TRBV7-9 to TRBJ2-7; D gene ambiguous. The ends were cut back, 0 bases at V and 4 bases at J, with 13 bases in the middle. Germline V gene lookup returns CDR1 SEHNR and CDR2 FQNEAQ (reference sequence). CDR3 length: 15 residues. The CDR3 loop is CASSLALTQSYEQYF. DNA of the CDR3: TGTGCCAGCAGCTTAGCGTTGACTCAAAGTTACGAGCAGTACTTC.

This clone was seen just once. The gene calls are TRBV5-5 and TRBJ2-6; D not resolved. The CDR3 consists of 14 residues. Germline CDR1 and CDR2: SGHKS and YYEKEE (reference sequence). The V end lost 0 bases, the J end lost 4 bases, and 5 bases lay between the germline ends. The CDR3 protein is CASSLALGANVLTF. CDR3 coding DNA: TGTGCCAGCAGCTTGGCCCTGGGGGCCAACGTCCTGACTTTC. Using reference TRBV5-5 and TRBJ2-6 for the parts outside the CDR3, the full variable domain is DAGVTQSPTHLIKTRGQQVTLRCSPISGHKSVSWYQQVLGQGPQFIFQYYEKEERGRGNFPDRFSARQFPNYSSELNVNALLLGDSALYLCASSLALGANVLTFGAGSRLTVL.

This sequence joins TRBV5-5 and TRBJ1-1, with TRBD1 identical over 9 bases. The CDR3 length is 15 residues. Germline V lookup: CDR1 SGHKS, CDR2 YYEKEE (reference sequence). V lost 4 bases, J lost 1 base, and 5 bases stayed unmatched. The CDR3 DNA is TGTGCCAGCAGCCCACACAGGGGGCAGAACACTGAAGCTTTCTTT. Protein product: CASSPHRGQNTEAFF.

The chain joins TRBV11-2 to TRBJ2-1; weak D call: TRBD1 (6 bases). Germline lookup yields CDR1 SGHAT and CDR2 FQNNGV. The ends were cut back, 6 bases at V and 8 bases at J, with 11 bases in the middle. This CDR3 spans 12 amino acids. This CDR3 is CASRQGADEQFF. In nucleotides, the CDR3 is TGTGCCAGCAGACAGGGCGCGGATGAGCAGTTCTTC. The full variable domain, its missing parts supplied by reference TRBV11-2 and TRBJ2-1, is EAGVAQSPRYKIIEKRQSVAFWCNPISGHATLYWYQQILGQGPKLLIQFQNNGVVDDSQLPKDRFSAERLKGVDSTLKIQPAKLEDSAVYLCASRQGADEQFFGPGTRLTVL.

This chain's CDR3 is CASSSLSGSGRNNEQFF. As DNA, the CDR3 is TGTGCCAGCAGCTCCCTCTCGGGTAGCGGGAGAAACAATGAGCAGTTCTTC. The chain links TRBV5-4 to TRBJ2-1; 9 bases line up with TRBD2. The CDR3 extends over 17 amino acids. Germline-derived CDR1 and CDR2 are SGHNT and YYREEE (reference sequence). With 3 bases clipped from V and 5 bases from J, the junction kept 12 bases outside the gene matches.

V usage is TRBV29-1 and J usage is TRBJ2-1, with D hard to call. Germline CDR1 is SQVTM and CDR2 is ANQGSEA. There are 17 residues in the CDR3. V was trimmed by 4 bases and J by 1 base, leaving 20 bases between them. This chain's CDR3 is CSVVGGEERMSYNEQFF. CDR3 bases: TGCAGCGTTGTAGGTGGCGAGGAAAGGATGTCCTACAATGAGCAGTTCTTC.

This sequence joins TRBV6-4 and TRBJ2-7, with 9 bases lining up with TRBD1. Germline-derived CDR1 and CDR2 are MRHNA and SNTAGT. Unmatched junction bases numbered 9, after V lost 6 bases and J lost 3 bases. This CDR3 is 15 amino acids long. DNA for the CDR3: TGTGCCAGCAGCCGAGAGGCGGGACAGGGCTACGAGCAGTACTTC. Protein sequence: CASSREAGQGYEQYF.

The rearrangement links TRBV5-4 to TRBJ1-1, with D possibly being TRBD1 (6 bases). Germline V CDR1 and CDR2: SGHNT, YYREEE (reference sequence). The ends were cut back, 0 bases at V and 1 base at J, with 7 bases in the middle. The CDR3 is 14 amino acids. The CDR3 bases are TGTGCCAGCAGCTTGGAGACAGGGAACACTGAAGCTTTCTTT. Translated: CASSLETGNTEAFF.

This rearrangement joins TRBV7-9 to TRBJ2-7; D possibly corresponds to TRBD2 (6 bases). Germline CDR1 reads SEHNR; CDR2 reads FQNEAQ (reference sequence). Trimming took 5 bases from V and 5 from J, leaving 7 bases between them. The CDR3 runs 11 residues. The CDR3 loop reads CASSQRDEQYF. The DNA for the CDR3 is TGTGCCAGCAGCCAGCGGGACGAGCAGTACTTC.

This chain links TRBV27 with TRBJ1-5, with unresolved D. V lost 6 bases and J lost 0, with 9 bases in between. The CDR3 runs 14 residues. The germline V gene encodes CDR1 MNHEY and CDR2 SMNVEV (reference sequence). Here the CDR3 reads CASRLRGSNQPQHF. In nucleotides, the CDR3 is TGTGCCAGCAGACTCCGCGGTAGCAATCAGCCCCAGCATTTT.

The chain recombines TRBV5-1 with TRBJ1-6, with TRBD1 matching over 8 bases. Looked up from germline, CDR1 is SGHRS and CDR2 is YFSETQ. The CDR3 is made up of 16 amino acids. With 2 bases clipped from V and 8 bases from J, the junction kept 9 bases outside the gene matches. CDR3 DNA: TGCGCCAGCAGCTTCTCCTCGGGACAGGCCTATTCACCCCTCCACTTT. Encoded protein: CASSFSSGQAYSPLHF. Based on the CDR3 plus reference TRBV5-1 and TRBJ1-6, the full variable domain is KAGVTQTPRYLIKTRGQQVTLSCSPISGHRSVSWYQQTPGQGLQFLFEYFSETQRNKGNFPGRFSGRQFSNSRSEMNVSTLELGDSALYLCASSFSSGQAYSPLHFGNGTRLTVT.

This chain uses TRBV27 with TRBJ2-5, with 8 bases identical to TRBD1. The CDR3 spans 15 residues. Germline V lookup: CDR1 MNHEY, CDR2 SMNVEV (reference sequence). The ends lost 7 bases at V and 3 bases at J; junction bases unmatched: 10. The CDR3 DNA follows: TGTGCCAGCAAGAAGGGGCAGGGGGCGAAAGAGACCCAGTACTTC. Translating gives CASKKGQGAKETQYF.

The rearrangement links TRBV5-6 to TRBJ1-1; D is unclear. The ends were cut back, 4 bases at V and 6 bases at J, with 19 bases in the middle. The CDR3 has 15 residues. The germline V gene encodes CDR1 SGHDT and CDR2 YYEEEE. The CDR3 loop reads CASSHESREVAEAFF. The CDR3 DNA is TGTGCCAGCAGCCACGAAAGCAGAGAGGTAGCTGAAGCTTTCTTT.

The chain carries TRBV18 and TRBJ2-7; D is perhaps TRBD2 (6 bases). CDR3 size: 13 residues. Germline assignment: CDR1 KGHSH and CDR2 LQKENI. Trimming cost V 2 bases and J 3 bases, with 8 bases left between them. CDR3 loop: CASSPKGLYEQYF. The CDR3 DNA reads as TGTGCCAGCTCACCAAAGGGACTCTACGAGCAGTACTTC.

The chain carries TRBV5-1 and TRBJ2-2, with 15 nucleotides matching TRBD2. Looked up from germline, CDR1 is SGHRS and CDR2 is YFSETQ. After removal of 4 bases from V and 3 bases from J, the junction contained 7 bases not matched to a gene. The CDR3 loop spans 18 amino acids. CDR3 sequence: CASSARTSGGVYTGELFF. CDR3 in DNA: TGCGCCAGCAGCGCAAGGACTAGCGGGGGGGTCTACACCGGGGAGCTGTTTTTT. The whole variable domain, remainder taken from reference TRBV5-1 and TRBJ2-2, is KAGVTQTPRYLIKTRGQQVTLSCSPISGHRSVSWYQQTPGQGLQFLFEYFSETQRNKGNFPGRFSGRQFSNSRSEMNVSTLELGDSALYLCASSARTSGGVYTGELFFGEGSRLTVL.

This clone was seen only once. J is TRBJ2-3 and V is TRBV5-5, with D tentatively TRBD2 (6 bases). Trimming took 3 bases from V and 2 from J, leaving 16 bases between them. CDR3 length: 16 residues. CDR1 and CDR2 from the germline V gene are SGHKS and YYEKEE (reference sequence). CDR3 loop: CASSYGLIDNTDTQYF. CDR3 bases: TGTGCCAGCAGCTACGGACTAATCGACAACACAGATACGCAGTATTTT. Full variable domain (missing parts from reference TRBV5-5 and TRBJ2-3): DAGVTQSPTHLIKTRGQQVTLRCSPISGHKSVSWYQQVLGQGPQFIFQYYEKEERGRGNFPDRFSARQFPNYSSELNVNALLLGDSALYLCASSYGLIDNTDTQYFGPGTRLTVL.

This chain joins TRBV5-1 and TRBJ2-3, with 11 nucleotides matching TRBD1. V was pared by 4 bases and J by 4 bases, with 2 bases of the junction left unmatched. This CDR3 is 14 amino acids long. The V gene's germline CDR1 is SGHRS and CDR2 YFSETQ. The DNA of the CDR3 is TGCGCCAGCAGCCCGGGACAGGGGGCAGATACGCAGTATTTT. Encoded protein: CASSPGQGADTQYF.

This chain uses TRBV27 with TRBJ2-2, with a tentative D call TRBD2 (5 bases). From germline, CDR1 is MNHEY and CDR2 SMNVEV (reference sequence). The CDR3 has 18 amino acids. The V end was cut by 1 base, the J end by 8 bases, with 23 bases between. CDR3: CASSLYEGGGGGPGELFF. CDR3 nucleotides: TGTGCCAGCAGTTTATACGAGGGTGGAGGAGGAGGCCCGGGGGAGCTGTTTTTT.

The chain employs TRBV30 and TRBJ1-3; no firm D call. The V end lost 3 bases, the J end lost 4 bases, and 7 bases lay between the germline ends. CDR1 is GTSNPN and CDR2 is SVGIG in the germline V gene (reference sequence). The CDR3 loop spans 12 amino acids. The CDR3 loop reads CAWRPRGNTIYF. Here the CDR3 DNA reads TGTGCCTGGAGGCCCAGGGGAAACACCATATATTTT. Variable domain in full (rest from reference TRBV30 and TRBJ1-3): SQTIHQWPATLVQPVGSPLSLECTVEGTSNPNLYWYRQAAGRGLQLLFYSVGIGQISSEVPQNLSASRPQDRQFILSSKKLLLSDSGFYLCAWRPRGNTIYFGEGSWLTVV.

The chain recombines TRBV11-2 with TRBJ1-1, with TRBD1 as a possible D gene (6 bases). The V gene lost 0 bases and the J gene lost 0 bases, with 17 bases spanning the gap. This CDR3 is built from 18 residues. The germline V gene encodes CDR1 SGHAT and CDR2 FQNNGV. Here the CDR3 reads CASSLDQGGATMNTEAFF. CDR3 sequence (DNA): TGTGCCAGCAGCTTAGACCAAGGGGGGGCCACCATGAACACTGAAGCTTTCTTT.

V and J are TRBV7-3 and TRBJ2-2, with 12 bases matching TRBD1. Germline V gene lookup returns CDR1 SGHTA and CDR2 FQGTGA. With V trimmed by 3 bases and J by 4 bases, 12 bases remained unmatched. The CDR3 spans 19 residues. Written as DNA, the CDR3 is TGTGCCAGCAGCTTCCCAGGGACAGGGGGCATGAGGGGCACCGGGGAGCTGTTTTTT. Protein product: CASSFPGTGGMRGTGELFF.